Following are 32 T cell receptor beta chains from one sample sequenced in a study of T cells after yellow fever vaccination. TCRdb called the 5' RACE reads again in MiXCR, with one record for every CDR3 protein. The profile shows 550,000 or so distinct CDR3 sequences, 15% to 20% of them singletons. The sequenced sample was PBMCs, obtained 15 days after the yellow fever booster vaccination. These receptor sequences come from a man aged 25 to 45 who received the YFV17D yellow fever vaccine.

The chain recombines TRBV7-2 with TRBJ2-5; D is possibly TRBD2 (6 bases). CDR1 is SGHTA and CDR2 is FQGNSA in the germline V gene. Trimming stripped 4 bases from V and 5 bases from J, with 17 bases between. The CDR3 contains 15 residues. The CDR3 loop reads CASSSFSGPGETQYF. The CDR3 DNA follows: TGTGCCAGCAGCTCGTTTAGCGGTCCTGGGGAGACCCAGTACTTC.

The chain combines TRBV3-1 with TRBJ2-1, with 8 bases that match TRBD2. The V and J ends lost 0 bases and 1 base, in that order; junction bases with no gene match: 5. The CDR3 contains 17 residues. Per the germline V gene, CDR1 is LGHDT and CDR2 is YNNKEL (reference sequence). The CDR3 bases are TGTGCCAGCAGCCAAGATTCAGCGGGAGAATCCTACAATGAGCAGTTCTTC. Its translation: CASSQDSAGESYNEQFF.

The chain uses TRBV3-1 and TRBJ2-3; no reliable D call. The germline V gene has CDR1 LGHDT and CDR2 YNNKEL (reference sequence). CDR3 length: 15 amino acids. Deletions cut 5 bases from V and 0 bases from J, with 12 bases between. The CDR3 protein is CASSFGRSSTDTQYF. The CDR3 region has the DNA TGTGCCAGCAGCTTCGGACGGAGTAGCACAGATACGCAGTATTTT.

The chain recombines TRBV20-1 with TRBJ2-3; possibly TRBD2 for D (5 bases). Trimming shortened V by 4 bases and J by 2 bases, and 19 bases separated the two germline ends. The CDR3 runs 16 residues. Germline V CDR1 and CDR2: DFQATT, SNEGSKA (reference sequence). The CDR3 spells CSAIGSPLPLTDTQYF. The CDR3, as DNA: TGCAGTGCTATAGGGAGCCCACTCCCCCTCACAGATACGCAGTATTTT.

The V call is TRBV6-1, the J call TRBJ2-2; 12 bases agree with TRBD2. CDR1 is MNHNS, CDR2 SASEGT, per germline. V lost 6 bases, J lost 3 bases, and 5 bases stayed unmatched. This CDR3 has 16 residues. CDR3 residues: CASRVGLAGHTGELFF. The DNA of the CDR3 is TGTGCCAGCAGGGTCGGACTAGCGGGACACACCGGGGAGCTGTTTTTT.

This sequence joins TRBV25-1 and TRBJ2-2; no clear D gene. The ends were cut back, 7 bases at V and 5 bases at J, with 17 bases in the middle. This CDR3 has 15 residues. Germline CDR1 reads MGHDK; CDR2 reads SYGVNS. In nucleotides, the CDR3 is TGTGCCAGCACTAGGGTTGATGCCGGGACCGGGGAGCTGTTTTTT. Its protein product is CASTRVDAGTGELFF.

This clonotype turned up a few times. This sequence joins TRBV4-3 and TRBJ1-2, with D perhaps TRBD1 (5 bases). With 0 bases removed from V and 4 bases from J, the gap between germline ends came to 15 bases. Germline assignment: CDR1 LGHNA and CDR2 YSLEER. The CDR3 extends over 16 amino acids. The DNA of the CDR3 is TGCGCCAGCAGCCAAGATTCGCAGGGTAGTCCCTATGGCTACACCTTC. Translated, it gives CASSQDSQGSPYGYTF.

The chain uses TRBV5-1 and TRBJ1-1; possible D gene TRBD1, 5 bases. CDR1 and CDR2 from the germline V gene are SGHRS and YFSETQ. V lost 7 bases, J lost 4 bases, and 14 bases lay in between. The CDR3 runs to 13 residues. The CDR3 reads CASFGTSLTEAFF. DNA of the CDR3: TGCGCCAGCTTTGGGACGAGCCTCACTGAAGCTTTCTTT.

This chain uses TRBV11-2 with TRBJ2-7, with D uncertain. From germline, CDR1 is SGHAT and CDR2 FQNNGV. The V end was cut by 7 bases, the J end by 6 bases, with 10 bases between. The length of the CDR3 is 11 residues. The CDR3 loop is CASTSSSEQYF. As DNA, the CDR3 is TGTGCCAGCACCTCTTCTAGCGAGCAGTACTTC.

This rearrangement joins TRBV10-3 to TRBJ2-3; weak D call: TRBD2 (6 bases). CDR3 size: 12 residues. Germline V gives CDR1 ENHRY, CDR2 SYGVKD. The CDR3 region has the DNA TGTGCTGTCGCGGGGAGCAGTGATACGCAGTATTTT. Translated: CAVAGSSDTQYF.

This clonotype was detected ten times or more. The chain combines TRBV5-1 with TRBJ2-2; no firm D call. Germline V lookup: CDR1 SGHRS, CDR2 YFSETQ. The CDR3 has 14 residues. Trimming removed 0 bases from V and 5 bases from J, with 8 bases in between. CDR3 coding DNA: TGCGCCAGCAGCTTGGCCTTAGGTACCGGGGAGCTGTTTTTT. Protein product: CASSLALGTGELFF.

This chain joins TRBV20-1 and TRBJ2-7, with D perhaps TRBD1 or TRBD2 (5 bases each). The CDR3 covers 13 residues. From germline, CDR1 is DFQATT and CDR2 SNEGSKA (reference sequence). V lost 2 bases and J 2 bases, leaving 10 bases between the germline ends. The CDR3 is CSARWDDAYEQYF. Written as DNA, the CDR3 is TGCAGTGCTAGATGGGACGACGCCTACGAGCAGTACTTC.

This clonotype was seen a few times. CDR3 sequence reads: CASSFGVTSGNYEQYF. Written as DNA, the CDR3 is TGTGCCAGCAGCTTCGGAGTGACTAGCGGGAACTACGAGCAGTACTTC. The chain recombines TRBV7-9 with TRBJ2-7; 11 bases match TRBD2. CDR1 is SEHNR, CDR2 FQNEAQ, per germline (reference sequence). Unmatched junction bases numbered 7, after V lost 3 bases and J lost 3 bases. This CDR3 is built from 16 residues.

This chain connects TRBV6-5 to TRBJ2-7; no definite D call. The germline CDR1 and CDR2 sequences are MNHEY and SVGAGI. The CDR3 sequence is 16 residues long. Trimming left V 2 bases short and J 3 bases short, with 17 bases between. CDR3 bases: TGTGCCAGCAGTTACGCTCCGACATCACTGCGCTACGAGCAGTACTTC. This sequence encodes CASSYAPTSLRYEQYF.

This clonotype was seen a handful of times. The V gene is TRBV28, the J gene TRBJ2-6, with 7 nucleotides matching TRBD1. Per germline, CDR1 MDHEN and CDR2 SYDVKM. The CDR3 is 17 amino acids. Trimming cost V 8 bases and J 0 bases; bases outside gene matches: 10. CDR3 bases: TGTGCCAGCGGAGCGACAGGGTACCTCTCTGGGGCCAACGTCCTGACTTTC. Its translation is CASGATGYLSGANVLTF.

The chain combines TRBV5-5 with TRBJ2-7; a possible D gene is TRBD2 (6 bases). With 4 bases removed from V and 7 bases from J, the gap between germline ends came to 27 bases. CDR1 SGHKS and CDR2 YYEKEE come from the germline V gene (reference sequence). The CDR3 contains 17 residues. The CDR3 DNA follows: TGTGCCAGCAGCCCAGGGTTGGCGGCACCCCGGGGGAAGGAGCAGTACTTC. Translation gives CASSPGLAAPRGKEQYF.

The rearrangement joins TRBV5-1 to TRBJ2-1; a possible D gene is TRBD1 (6 bases). Germline V lookup: CDR1 SGHRS, CDR2 YFSETQ. V was cut by 5 bases and J by 14 bases, with 26 bases left in between. This CDR3 has 15 amino acids. The CDR3 nucleotides read TGCGCCAGCAGTTTAATTAGGAACAGGGATGGAGGAGAGTTCTTC. Amino acids: CASSLIRNRDGGEFF.

A few counts support this clonotype. The chain couples TRBV18 to TRBJ1-2; tentatively, D is TRBD1 (5 bases). The CDR3 loop spans 15 amino acids. Germline CDR1 is KGHSH and CDR2 is LQKENI. Trimming took 4 bases from V and 4 from J, leaving 16 bases between them. This chain's CDR3 is CASSRAGTVIYGYTF. In DNA form, the CDR3 reads TGTGCCAGCTCACGAGCCGGGACGGTGATCTATGGCTACACCTTC.

In its sample, this clonotype was seen a few times. V is TRBV6-5 and J is TRBJ2-1; the match to TRBD2 covers 9 bases. Germline CDR1 MNHEY, CDR2 SVGAGI. Germline trimming cut 2 bases from V and 2 bases from J; bases unmatched to any gene: 7. The CDR3 runs 17 residues. The CDR3 DNA follows: TGTGCCAGCAGTTACCTCTCGGCTAGCGGGACCTACAATGAGCAGTTCTTC. It specifies CASSYLSASGTYNEQFF.

V usage is TRBV6-1 and J usage is TRBJ2-3; no reliable D call. The CDR3 is 15 residues long. V was cut by 6 bases and J by 4 bases, with 17 bases left in between. The germline V gene has CDR1 MNHNS and CDR2 SASEGT. In nucleotides, the CDR3 is TGTGCCAGCAGCCCCCGGCCCGATATGGCAGATACGCAGTATTTT. The encoded protein is CASSPRPDMADTQYF.

There are a few counts of this clonotype. The chain has TRBV11-3 and TRBJ2-2; 9 bases are shared with TRBD2. The germline V gene has CDR1 SGHNT and CDR2 YENEEA. CDR3 length: 15 residues. V lost 6 bases, J lost 2 bases, and 4 bases stayed unmatched. The CDR3 coding sequence is TGTGCCAGCAGTAATAGCGGGAGTAACACCGGGGAGCTGTTTTTT. Protein sequence: CASSNSGSNTGELFF.

This clonotype was observed a few times. The chain has TRBV20-1 and TRBJ2-3; 9 bases are a match to TRBD2. The CDR3 sequence is 14 residues long. Germline V CDR1 and CDR2: DFQATT, SNEGSKA (reference sequence). J was trimmed by 6 bases and V by 3 bases; bases with no gene match: 7. The CDR3 coding sequence is TGCAGTGCTAGTTCGGGACTAGCATCCGATACGCAGTATTTT. Translation gives CSASSGLASDTQYF.

This clonotype has more than one count but fewer than ten. V usage is TRBV5-4 and J usage is TRBJ2-2; 12 bases are shared with TRBD2. V was pared by 2 bases and J by 4 bases, with 3 bases of the junction left unmatched. The CDR3 is 16 amino acids. The germline CDR1 and CDR2 sequences are SGHNT and YYREEE (reference sequence). CDR3 sequence reads: CASSFPLAGGTGELFF. The DNA of the CDR3 is TGTGCCAGCAGCTTCCCACTAGCGGGAGGCACCGGGGAGCTGTTTTTT.

In this sample, this clonotype turned up many times. The gene calls are TRBV10-2 and TRBJ2-1; D is possibly TRBD2 (5 bases). Germline lookup yields CDR1 WSHSY and CDR2 SAAADI. Trimming stripped 2 bases from V and 9 bases from J, with 14 bases between. This CDR3 has 14 residues. Here the CDR3 reads CASSETSVYGEQFF. The CDR3 bases are TGCGCCAGCAGTGAGACTAGTGTTTACGGTGAGCAGTTCTTC.

This clonotype was seen more than once but under ten times. The V gene is TRBV9, the J gene TRBJ2-1, with D uncertain. Germline CDR1 reads SGDLS; CDR2 reads YYNGEE. V lost 3 bases and J 7 bases, leaving 8 bases between the germline ends. The CDR3 loop spans 12 amino acids. The CDR3, as DNA: TGTGCCAGCAGCGCCCCGCGAAATGAGCAGTTCTTC. Amino acids: CASSAPRNEQFF.

The rearrangement links TRBV25-1 to TRBJ2-3, with TRBD2 identical over 12 bases. Germline-derived CDR1 and CDR2 are MGHDK and SYGVNS. V shed 7 bases and J 5 bases; nucleotides not matched to a gene: 7. The CDR3 has 15 residues. This CDR3 is CASNPSGRAGDTQYF. The CDR3 bases are TGTGCCAGCAACCCTAGCGGGAGGGCCGGAGATACGCAGTATTTT.

The sample holds a few counts of this clonotype. The chain combines TRBV7-9 with TRBJ1-2; possibly TRBD1 for D (5 bases). This CDR3 has 15 residues. Trimming pared 6 bases from V and 2 bases from J, leaving 16 bases between. The germline V gene has CDR1 SEHNR and CDR2 FQNEAQ (reference sequence). The CDR3 region is CASSIQGSRNYGYTF. CDR3 DNA: TGTGCCAGCAGTATCCAGGGCTCCAGAAACTATGGCTACACCTTC.

This clonotype was counted between two and nine times. This sequence joins TRBV25-1 and TRBJ2-6; D may be TRBD2 (5 bases). Trimming took off 5 bases at V and 0 bases at J, with 8 bases between the two ends. The length of the CDR3 is 15 residues. Germline-derived CDR1 and CDR2 are MGHDK and SYGVNS. In nucleotides, the CDR3 is TGTGCCAGCAGTACGGGGAACTCTGGGGCCAACGTCCTGACTTTC. Translating gives CASSTGNSGANVLTF.

This clonotype was counted many times. V is TRBV28 and J is TRBJ2-7, with 10 bases matching TRBD2. With 5 bases clipped from V and 4 bases from J, the junction kept 5 bases outside the gene matches. The germline gives CDR1 MDHEN, CDR2 SYDVKM. This CDR3 contains 14 residues. The CDR3 DNA reads TGTGCCAGCAGTCCTAGCGGGAGAGTTTACGAGCAGTACTTC. Protein product: CASSPSGRVYEQYF.

This clonotype was counted a few times. The V gene is TRBV7-2, the J gene TRBJ1-5, with TRBD1 matching over 10 bases. V was pared by 6 bases and J by 4 bases, with 15 bases of the junction left unmatched. Germline lookup yields CDR1 SGHTA and CDR2 FQGNSA. The CDR3 loop spans 18 amino acids. The CDR3 DNA follows: TGTGCCAGCAGTTACCGTCCCGGGACAGGGGTTTTTAATCAGCCCCAGCATTTT. Its protein is CASSYRPGTGVFNQPQHF. The variable domain in full, with the rest retrieved from reference TRBV7-2 and TRBJ1-5, is GAGVSQSPSNKVTEKGKDVELRCDPISGHTALYWYRQSLGQGLEFLIYFQGNSAPDKSGLPSDRFSAERTGGSVSTLTIQRTQQEDSAVYLCASSYRPGTGVFNQPQHFGDGTRLSIL.

The CDR3: CASSLDFRQPQHF. CDR3 coding DNA: TGTGCCAGCAGCTTAGACTTCCGTCAGCCCCAGCATTTT. J is TRBJ1-5 and V is TRBV7-2; D not certain. V was shortened by 1 base and J by 6 bases, with 7 bases between the two germline ends. The CDR3 is 13 residues long. CDR1 SGHTA and CDR2 FQGNSA come from the germline V gene. Based on the CDR3 plus reference TRBV7-2 and TRBJ1-5, the full variable domain is GAGVSQSPSNKVTEKGKDVELRCDPISGHTALYWYRQSLGQGLEFLIYFQGNSAPDKSGLPSDRFSAERTGGSVSTLTIQRTQQEDSAVYLCASSLDFRQPQHFGDGTRLSIL.

This clonotype appeared many times. This chain joins TRBV2 and TRBJ2-1, with D unclear. V was clipped by 5 bases and J by 5 bases, with 10 bases between them. The CDR3 is 13 amino acids. Germline V gene data show CDR1 as SNHLY and CDR2 as FYNNEI. The CDR3 loop reads CASSRAGDNEQFF. CDR3 nucleotide sequence: TGTGCCAGCAGTCGGGCAGGAGACAATGAGCAGTTCTTC.